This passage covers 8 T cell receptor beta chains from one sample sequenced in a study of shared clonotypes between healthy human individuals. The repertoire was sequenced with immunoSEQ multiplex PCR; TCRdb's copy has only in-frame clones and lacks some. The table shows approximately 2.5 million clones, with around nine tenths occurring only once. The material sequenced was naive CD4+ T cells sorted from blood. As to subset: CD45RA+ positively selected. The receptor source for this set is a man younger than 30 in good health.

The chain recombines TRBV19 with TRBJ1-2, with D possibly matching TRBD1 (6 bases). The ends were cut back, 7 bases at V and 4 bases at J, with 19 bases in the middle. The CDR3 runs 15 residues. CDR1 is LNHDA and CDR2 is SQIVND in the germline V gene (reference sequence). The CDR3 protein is CASTTDSAIFYGYTF. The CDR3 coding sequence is TGTGCCAGTACTACGGACAGTGCCATATTCTATGGCTACACCTTC.

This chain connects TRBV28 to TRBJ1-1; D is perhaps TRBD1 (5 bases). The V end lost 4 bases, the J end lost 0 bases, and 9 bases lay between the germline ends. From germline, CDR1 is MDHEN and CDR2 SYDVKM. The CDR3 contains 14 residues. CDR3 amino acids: CASSYQGLNTEAFF. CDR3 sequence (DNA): TGTGCCAGCAGTTATCAGGGTTTGAACACTGAAGCTTTCTTT.

For the CDR3, the DNA is TGTGCCAGCAGCCGGAGCCGGGACAGGGGCAATGAGCAGTTCTTC. Encoded protein: CASSRSRDRGNEQFF. V usage is TRBV7-2 and J usage is TRBJ2-1; 10 bases are shared with TRBD1. Germline assignment: CDR1 SGHTA and CDR2 FQGNSA. The length of the CDR3 is 15 residues. V trimming: 5 bases; J trimming: 6 bases; junction bases outside the gene matches: 7.

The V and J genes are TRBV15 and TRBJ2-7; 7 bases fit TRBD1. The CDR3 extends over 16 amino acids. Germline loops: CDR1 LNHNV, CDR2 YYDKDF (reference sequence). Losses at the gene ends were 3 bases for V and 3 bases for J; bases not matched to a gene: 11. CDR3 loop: CATSRDRDSPNYEQYF. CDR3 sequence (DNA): TGTGCCACCAGCAGGGATCGGGACAGCCCCAACTACGAGCAGTACTTC. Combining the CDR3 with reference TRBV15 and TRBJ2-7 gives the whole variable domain DAMVIQNPRYQVTQFGKPVTLSCSQTLNHNVMYWYQQKSSQAPKLLFHYYDKDFNNEADTPDNFQSRRPNTSFCFLDIRSPGLGDTAMYLCATSRDRDSPNYEQYFGPGTRLTVT.

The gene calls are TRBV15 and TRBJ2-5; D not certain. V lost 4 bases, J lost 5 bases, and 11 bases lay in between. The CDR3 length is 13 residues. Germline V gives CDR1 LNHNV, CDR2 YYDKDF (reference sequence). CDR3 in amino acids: CATSTRYRETQYF. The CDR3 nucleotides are TGTGCCACCAGCACCCGATACCGGGAGACCCAGTACTTC.

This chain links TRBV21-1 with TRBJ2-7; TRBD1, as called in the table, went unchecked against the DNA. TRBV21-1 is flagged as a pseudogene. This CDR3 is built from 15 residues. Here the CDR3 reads CASSNVGQDSYEQYF. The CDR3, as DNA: TGTGCCAGCAGCAACGTGGGACAGGACTCCTACGAGCAGTACTTC.

In DNA, the CDR3 is TGTGCCAGCAGCTTGGGACAGGGGAGTGAAAAACTGTTTTTT. This encodes CASSLGQGSEKLFF. The gene calls are TRBV12-1 and TRBJ1-4; the D call of TRBD1 is as the table states it, not checked on the DNA. TRBV12-1 is given as a pseudogene. There are 14 residues in the CDR3.

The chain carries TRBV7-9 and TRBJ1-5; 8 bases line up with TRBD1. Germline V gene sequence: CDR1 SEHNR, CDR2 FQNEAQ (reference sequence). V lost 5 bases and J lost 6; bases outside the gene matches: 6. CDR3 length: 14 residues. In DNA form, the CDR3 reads TGTGCCAGCAGCCCCAGGGGGCCTCTTCAGCCCCAGCATTTT. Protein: CASSPRGPLQPQHF.